The sequence of this T cell receptor beta chain was determined in a study of T cells in tuberculosis. TCRdb's copy holds only in-frame clones and misses some; the assay was immunoSEQ multiplex PCR. The sample lists tens of thousands of clones, roughly 96% occurring once. The CDR3 is made up of 12 amino acids. Per the germline V gene, CDR1 is LNHDA and CDR2 is SQIVND (reference sequence). V lost 7 bases, J lost 7 bases, and 13 bases lay in between. This sequence joins TRBV19 and TRBJ1-1, with D tentatively TRBD1 (5 bases). This receptor was identified in a donor aged 10 to 29 with latent tuberculosis or without tuberculosis infection. Sequenced: PBMCs. Here the CDR3 reads CASIGNQGEAFF. The CDR3 nucleotides read TGTGCCAGTATCGGCAATCAGGGTGAAGCTTTCTTT.